The 9 T cell receptor beta chains given below trace back to one sample, sequenced in a study of OX40 agonist ivuxolimab in advanced cancers. Here immunoSEQ multiplex PCR was the method, and the copy in TCRdb shows in-frame clones only, minus some. In the table there are fewer than 80,000 clones, about nine tenths of which are singletons. Sequencing was performed on CD4+ or CD8+ T cells sorted from blood, taken in a trial of the OX40 agonist ivuxolimab. The source is an adult with an advanced solid tumor such as melanoma, head and neck, liver or kidney cancer.

The rearrangement uses TRBV18 and TRBJ2-3; 8 nucleotides align to TRBD2. The CDR3 sequence is 16 residues long. CDR1 KGHSH and CDR2 LQKENI come from the germline V gene. V was clipped by 0 bases and J by 0 bases; unmatched bases: 2. The CDR3: CASSPPPSGSTDTQYF. CDR3 coding DNA: TGTGCCAGCTCACCACCGCCTAGCGGGAGCACAGATACGCAGTATTTT.

The rearrangement uses TRBV7-9 and TRBJ1-1; TRBD1 might be the D (6 bases). CDR3 length: 14 residues. Per the germline V gene, CDR1 is SEHNR and CDR2 is FQNEAQ (reference sequence). Trimming took off 1 base at V and 7 bases at J, with 13 bases between the two ends. The CDR3 region is CASSLEGGKSEAFF. The DNA for the CDR3 is TGTGCCAGCAGCTTAGAGGGGGGAAAGAGTGAAGCTTTCTTT. The complete variable domain, with remaining parts taken from reference TRBV7-9 and TRBJ1-1, reads DTGVSQNPRHKITKRGQNVTFRCDPISEHNRLYWYRQTLGQGPEFLTYFQNEAQLEKSRLLSDRFSAERPKGSFSTLEIQRTEQGDSAMYLCASSLEGGKSEAFFGQGTRLTVV.

This chain connects TRBV10-3 to TRBJ2-3; possible D gene TRBD2, 8 bases. Germline values: CDR1 ENHRY, CDR2 SYGVKD. V was cut by 0 bases and J by 2 bases, with 24 bases left in between. The CDR3 sequence is 20 residues long. CDR3: CAISESPGGVAGTTTDTQYF. DNA of the CDR3: TGTGCCATCAGTGAGTCACCAGGGGGTGTAGCGGGGACCACCACAGATACGCAGTATTTT.

The chain recombines TRBV5-1 with TRBJ2-7, with 9 bases aligning to TRBD1. The CDR3 has 14 amino acids. The V segment lost 3 bases and the J segment 2 bases; nucleotides outside the gene matches: 3. Germline V gene data show CDR1 as SGHRS and CDR2 as YFSETQ. CDR3 nucleotide sequence: TGCGCCAGCAGCTCCCGGGACAGGGCCTACGAGCAGTACTTC. As protein: CASSSRDRAYEQYF. Full variable domain (remainder filled in from reference TRBV5-1 and TRBJ2-7): KAGVTQTPRYLIKTRGQQVTLSCSPISGHRSVSWYQQTPGQGLQFLFEYFSETQRNKGNFPGRFSGRQFSNSRSEMNVSTLELGDSALYLCASSSRDRAYEQYFGPGTRLTVT.

Concerning this clone: Mismatch with germline at one junction end may stem from a read error. The rearrangement uses TRBV5-4 and TRBJ2-3; D assignment may be TRBD1 or TRBD2 (6 bases each). Germline V gene lookup returns CDR1 SGHNT and CDR2 YYREEE (reference sequence). The CDR3 consists of 18 residues. For the CDR3, the DNA is TGCGCCAGCAGCCAACAGGGAGTCGGCGGGGAAGGGACAGATACGCAGTATTTT. Its translation: CASSQQGVGGEGTDTQYF.

The V and J genes are TRBV4-1 and TRBJ2-7; no definite D call. Germline assignment: CDR1 MGHRA and CDR2 YSYEKL. This CDR3 comprises 15 residues. Trimming shortened V by 3 bases and J by 0 bases, and 12 bases separated the two germline ends. The CDR3 DNA is TGCGCCAGCAGCCAGGGTCCCGCGGACTCCTACGAGCAGTACTTC. Encoded protein: CASSQGPADSYEQYF.

The chain links TRBV27 to TRBJ2-7; D is undetermined. CDR3 size: 14 residues. Trimming took off 3 bases at V and 5 bases at J, with 14 bases between the two ends. The germline V gene encodes CDR1 MNHEY and CDR2 SMNVEV (reference sequence). CDR3 bases: TGTGCCAGCAGTTTTTCCAGGAATAGCCACGAGCAGTACTTC. Encoded protein: CASSFSRNSHEQYF.

The rearrangement links TRBV4-3 to TRBJ2-7; D is perhaps TRBD2 (6 bases). V was shortened by 4 bases and J by 4 bases, with 17 bases between the two germline ends. Germline V gene lookup returns CDR1 LGHNA and CDR2 YSLEER. This CDR3 has 15 residues. This chain's CDR3 is CASSPLVEGFYEQYF. The DNA for the CDR3 is TGCGCCAGCAGCCCCCTCGTGGAGGGGTTTTACGAGCAGTACTTC.

V gene TRBV11-2 combines with J gene TRBJ2-1, with TRBD2 identical over 10 bases. The ends lost 5 bases at V and 0 bases at J; junction bases unmatched: 4. This CDR3 has 16 amino acids. In germline, CDR1 is SGHAT, CDR2 FQNNGV. CDR3 region: CASSPRLAGSYNEQFF. The CDR3 DNA is TGTGCCAGCAGCCCCAGACTAGCGGGCTCCTACAATGAGCAGTTCTTC.